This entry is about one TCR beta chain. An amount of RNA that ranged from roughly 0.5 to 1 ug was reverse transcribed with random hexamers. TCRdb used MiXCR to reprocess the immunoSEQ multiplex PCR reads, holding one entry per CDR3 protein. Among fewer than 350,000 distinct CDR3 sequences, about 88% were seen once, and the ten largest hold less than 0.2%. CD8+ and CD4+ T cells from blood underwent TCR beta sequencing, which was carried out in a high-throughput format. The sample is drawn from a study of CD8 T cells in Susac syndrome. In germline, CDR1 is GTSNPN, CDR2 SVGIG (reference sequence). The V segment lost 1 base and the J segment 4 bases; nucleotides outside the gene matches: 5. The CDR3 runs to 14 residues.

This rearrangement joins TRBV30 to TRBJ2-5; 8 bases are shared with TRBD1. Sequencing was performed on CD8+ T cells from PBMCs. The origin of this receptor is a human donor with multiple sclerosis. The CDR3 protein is CAWSEGQGPETQYF. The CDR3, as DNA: TGTGCCTGGAGTGAAGGACAGGGTCCAGAGACCCAGTACTTC.